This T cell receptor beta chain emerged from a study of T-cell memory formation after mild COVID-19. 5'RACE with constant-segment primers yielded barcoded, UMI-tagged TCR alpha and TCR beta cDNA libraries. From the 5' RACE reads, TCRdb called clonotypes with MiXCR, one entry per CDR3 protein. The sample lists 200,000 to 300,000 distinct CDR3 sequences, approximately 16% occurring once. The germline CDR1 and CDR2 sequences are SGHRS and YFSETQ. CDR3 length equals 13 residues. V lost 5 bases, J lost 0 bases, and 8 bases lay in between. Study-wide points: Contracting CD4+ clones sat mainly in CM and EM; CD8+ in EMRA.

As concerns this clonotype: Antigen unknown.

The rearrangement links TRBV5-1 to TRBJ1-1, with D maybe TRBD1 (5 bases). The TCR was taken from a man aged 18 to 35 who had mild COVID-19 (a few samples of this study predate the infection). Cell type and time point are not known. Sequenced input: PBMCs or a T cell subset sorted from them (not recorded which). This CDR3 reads CASRRGMNTEAFF. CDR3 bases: TGCGCCAGCAGGAGGGGAATGAACACTGAAGCTTTCTTT.